This TCR beta chain originates from a study of blood T cell repertoires in COVID-19. Study-level information: Sites across the United States, Italy and Spain contributed samples from acute and convalescent COVID-19.

Germline loops: CDR1 SGHVS, CDR2 FQNEAQ. V shed 1 base and J shed 6 bases, with 6 bases lying between them. There are 13 residues in the CDR3. This clone was observed a single time. Measured with immunoSEQ multiplex PCR; TCRdb has only the in-frame clones, and not every one. This sample has fewer than 500,000 clones, with approximately 87% found just once. Participants had their cohort set by participant-reported clinical history. Donors in Cohort 3 who had recovered were those with two negative PCRs, healthcare professional clearance, or resolution of their symptoms. Specimen: PBMCs or T cells enriched from blood (not recorded which). J is TRBJ2-2 and V is TRBV7-8, with D unresolved. This TCR was recovered from a man aged 25-45 years who had recovered from COVID-19. The CDR3 spells CASSLVPAGELFF. CDR3 DNA sequence: TGTGCCAGCAGCTTAGTTCCGGCCGGGGAGCTGTTTTTT.